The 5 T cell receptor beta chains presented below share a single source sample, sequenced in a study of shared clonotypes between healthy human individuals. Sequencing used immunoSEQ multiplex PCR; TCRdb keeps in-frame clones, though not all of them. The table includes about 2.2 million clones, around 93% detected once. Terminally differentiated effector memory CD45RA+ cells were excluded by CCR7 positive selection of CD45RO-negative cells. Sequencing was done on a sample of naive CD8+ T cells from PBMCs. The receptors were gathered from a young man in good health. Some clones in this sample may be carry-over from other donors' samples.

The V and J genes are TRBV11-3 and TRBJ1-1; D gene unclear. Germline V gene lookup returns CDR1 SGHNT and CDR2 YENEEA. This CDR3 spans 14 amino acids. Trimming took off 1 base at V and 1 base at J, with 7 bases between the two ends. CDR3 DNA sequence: TGTGCCAGCAGCTTAGCAGGTCCGAACACTGAAGCTTTCTTT. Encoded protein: CASSLAGPNTEAFF.

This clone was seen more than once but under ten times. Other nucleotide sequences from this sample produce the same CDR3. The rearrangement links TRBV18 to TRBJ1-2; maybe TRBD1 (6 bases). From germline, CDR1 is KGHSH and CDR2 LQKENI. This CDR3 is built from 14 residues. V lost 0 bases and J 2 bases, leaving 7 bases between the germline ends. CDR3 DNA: TGTGCCAGCTCACCACCCGGACAGAACTATGGCTACACCTTC. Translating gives CASSPPGQNYGYTF.

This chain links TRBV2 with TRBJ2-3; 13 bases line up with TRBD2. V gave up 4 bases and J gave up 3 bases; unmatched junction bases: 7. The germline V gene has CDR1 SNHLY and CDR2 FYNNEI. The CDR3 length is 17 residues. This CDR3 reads CASSGLAGGARTDTQYF. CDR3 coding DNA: TGTGCCAGCAGTGGACTAGCGGGAGGCGCCCGGACAGATACGCAGTATTTT.

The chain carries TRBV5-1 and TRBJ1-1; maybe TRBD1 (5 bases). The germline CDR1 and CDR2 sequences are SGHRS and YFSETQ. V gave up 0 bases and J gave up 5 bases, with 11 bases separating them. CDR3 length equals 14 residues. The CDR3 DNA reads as TGCGCCAGCAGCTTGGTGCAGGGAAAAACTGAAGCTTTCTTT. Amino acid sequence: CASSLVQGKTEAFF.

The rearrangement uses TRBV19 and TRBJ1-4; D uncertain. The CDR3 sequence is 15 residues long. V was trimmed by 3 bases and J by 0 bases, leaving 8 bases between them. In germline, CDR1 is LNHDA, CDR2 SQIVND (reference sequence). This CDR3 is CASSISAATNEKLFF. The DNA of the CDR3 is TGTGCCAGTAGTATTAGTGCGGCAACTAATGAAAAACTGTTTTTT.